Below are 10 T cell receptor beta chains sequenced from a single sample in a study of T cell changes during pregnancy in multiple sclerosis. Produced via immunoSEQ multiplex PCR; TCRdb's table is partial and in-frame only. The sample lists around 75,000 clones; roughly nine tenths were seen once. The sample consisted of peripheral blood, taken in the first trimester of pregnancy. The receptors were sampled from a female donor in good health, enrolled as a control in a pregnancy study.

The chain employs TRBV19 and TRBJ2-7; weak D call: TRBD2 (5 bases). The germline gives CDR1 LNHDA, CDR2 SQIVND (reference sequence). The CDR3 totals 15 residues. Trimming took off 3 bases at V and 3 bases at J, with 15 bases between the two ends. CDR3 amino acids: CASSIEISDFYEQYF. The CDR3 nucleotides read TGTGCCAGTAGTATCGAGATTTCGGACTTCTACGAGCAGTACTTC.

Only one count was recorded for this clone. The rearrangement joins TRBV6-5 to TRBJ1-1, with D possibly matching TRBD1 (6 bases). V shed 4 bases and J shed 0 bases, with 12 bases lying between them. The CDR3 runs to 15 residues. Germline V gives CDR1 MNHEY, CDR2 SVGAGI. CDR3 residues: CASSLGGGLNTEAFF. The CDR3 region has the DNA TGTGCCAGCAGTTTAGGGGGGGGTCTGAACACTGAAGCTTTCTTT.

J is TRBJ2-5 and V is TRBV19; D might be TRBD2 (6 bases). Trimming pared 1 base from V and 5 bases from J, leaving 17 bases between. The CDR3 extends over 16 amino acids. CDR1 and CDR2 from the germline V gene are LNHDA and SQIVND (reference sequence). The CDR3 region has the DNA TGTGCCAGTAGTATAGCGATCCAGGGAGGATACGAGACCCAGTACTTC. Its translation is CASSIAIQGGYETQYF.

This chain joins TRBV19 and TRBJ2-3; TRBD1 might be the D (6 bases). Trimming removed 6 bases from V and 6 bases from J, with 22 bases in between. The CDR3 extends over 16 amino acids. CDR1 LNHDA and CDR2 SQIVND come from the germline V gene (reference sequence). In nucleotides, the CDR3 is TGTGCCAGTAGCCATCCGGGACAACCTTCTGGGGATACGCAGTATTTT. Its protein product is CASSHPGQPSGDTQYF.

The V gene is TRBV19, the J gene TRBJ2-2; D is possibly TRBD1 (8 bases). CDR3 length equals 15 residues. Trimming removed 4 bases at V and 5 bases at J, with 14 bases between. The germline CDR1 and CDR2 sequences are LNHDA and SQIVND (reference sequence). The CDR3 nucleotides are TGTGCCAGTAGTAGGACAGGGCGGGGGACCGGGGAGCTGTTTTTT. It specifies CASSRTGRGTGELFF.

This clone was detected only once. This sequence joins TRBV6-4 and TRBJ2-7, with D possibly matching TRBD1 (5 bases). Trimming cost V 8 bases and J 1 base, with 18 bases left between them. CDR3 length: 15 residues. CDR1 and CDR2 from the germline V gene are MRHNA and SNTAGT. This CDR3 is CASSRDRTFSYEQYF. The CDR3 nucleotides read TGTGCCAGCTCCCGTGACAGAACGTTTTCCTACGAGCAGTACTTC.

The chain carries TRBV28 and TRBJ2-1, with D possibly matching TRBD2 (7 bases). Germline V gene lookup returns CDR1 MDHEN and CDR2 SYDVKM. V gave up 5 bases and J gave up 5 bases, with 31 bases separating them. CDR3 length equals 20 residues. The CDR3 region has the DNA TGTGCCAGCAGTCTTAAGGGGGGGCAGCCCAGGGTTTGGTCGCACAATGAGCAGTTCTTC. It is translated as CASSLKGGQPRVWSHNEQFF.

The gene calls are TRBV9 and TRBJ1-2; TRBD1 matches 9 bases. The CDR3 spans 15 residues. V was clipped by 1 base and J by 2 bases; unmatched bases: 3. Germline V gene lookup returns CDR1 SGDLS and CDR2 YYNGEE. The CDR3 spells CASSVRTGANYGYTF. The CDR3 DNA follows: TGTGCCAGCAGCGTAAGGACAGGGGCCAACTATGGCTACACCTTC. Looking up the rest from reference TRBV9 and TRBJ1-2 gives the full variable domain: DSGVTQTPKHLITATGQRVTLRCSPRSGDLSVYWYQQSLDQGLQFLIQYYNGEERAKGNILERFSAQQFPDLHSELNLSSLELGDSALYFCASSVRTGANYGYTFGSGTRLTVV.

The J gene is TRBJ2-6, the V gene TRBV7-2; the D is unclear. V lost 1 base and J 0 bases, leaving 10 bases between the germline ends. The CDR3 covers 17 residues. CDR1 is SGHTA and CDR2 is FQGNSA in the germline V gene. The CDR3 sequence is CASSLGSPGSGANVLTF. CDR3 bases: TGTGCCAGCAGCTTAGGTTCACCCGGCTCTGGGGCCAACGTCCTGACTTTC.

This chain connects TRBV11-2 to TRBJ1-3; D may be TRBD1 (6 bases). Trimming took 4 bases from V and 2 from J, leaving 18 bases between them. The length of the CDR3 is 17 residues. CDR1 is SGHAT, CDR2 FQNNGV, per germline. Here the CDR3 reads CASSYFGRGRAGNTIYF. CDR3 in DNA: TGTGCCAGCAGCTACTTCGGGAGGGGGAGAGCTGGAAACACCATATATTTT.